The 29 T cell receptor beta chains below come from one sample, sequenced in a study of shared clonotypes between healthy human individuals. Some clones are missing from TCRdb's copy, which holds only in-frame ones; the method was immunoSEQ multiplex PCR. Of just over 2,000,000 clones in the sample, 85% to 95% were seen once. The sample consisted of naive CD4+ T cells sorted from blood. Subset denoted: CD45RA+ positively selected. The receptors shown here come from a man younger than 35 in good health.

In DNA form, the CDR3 reads TGTGCCACTAGGAGAGGGGGGGCGGAGTACGAGCAGTACTTC. It codes for CATRRGGAEYEQYF. The J gene is TRBJ2-7, the V gene TRBV6-5, with D possibly being TRBD2 (7 bases). V was pared by 10 bases and J by 4 bases, with 20 bases between. Germline loops: CDR1 MNHEY, CDR2 SVGAGI. The CDR3 spans 14 residues.

The V and J genes are TRBV5-1 and TRBJ2-3; the match to TRBD2 covers 8 bases. This CDR3 is built from 17 residues. Unmatched junction bases numbered 8, after V lost 0 bases and J lost 2 bases. From germline, CDR1 is SGHRS and CDR2 YFSETQ. CDR3 sequence: CASSLGLTSGTTDTQYF. For the CDR3, the DNA is TGCGCCAGCAGCTTGGGGCTTACTAGCGGCACCACAGATACGCAGTATTTT.

The CDR3: CASSPGQGSPRALFF. DNA of the CDR3: TGTGCCAGCTCACCGGGACAAGGGTCCCCACGGGCACTGTTTTTT. The V and J genes are TRBV18 and TRBJ1-4; possibly TRBD1 for D (6 bases). Germline V lookup: CDR1 KGHSH, CDR2 LQKENI. Trimming left V 3 bases short and J 13 bases short, with 21 bases between. The CDR3 sequence is 15 residues long. The full variable domain, its missing parts supplied by reference TRBV18 and TRBJ1-4, is NAGVMQNPRHLVRRRGQEARLRCSPMKGHSHVYWYRQLPEEGLKFMVYLQKENIIDESGMPKERFSAEFPKEGPSILRIQQVVRGDSAAYFCASSPGQGSPRALFFGSGTQLSVL.

The rearrangement uses TRBV18 and TRBJ2-5, with D perhaps TRBD1 (5 bases). The germline V and J ends were trimmed by 5 bases and 4 bases, with 20 bases remaining between them. The CDR3 contains 16 residues. The germline V gene has CDR1 KGHSH and CDR2 LQKENI. CDR3 coding DNA: TGTGCCAGCTCATTGGTTGCAGGGAAAACCTCAGAGACCCAGTACTTC. Residues: CASSLVAGKTSETQYF.

The chain employs TRBV10-3 and TRBJ1-2, with no clear D. Trimming stripped 3 bases from V and 6 bases from J, with 14 bases between. There are 14 residues in the CDR3. From germline, CDR1 is ENHRY and CDR2 SYGVKD. The CDR3: CAISEILEGHGYTF. In nucleotides, the CDR3 is TGTGCCATCAGTGAAATTCTGGAAGGGCATGGCTACACCTTC.

CDR3 residues: CASSLSGGRGETQYF. In nucleotides, the CDR3 is TGCGCCAGCAGCTTGTCAGGGGGAAGGGGAGAGACCCAGTACTTC. The chain has TRBV5-1 and TRBJ2-5; 7 nucleotides agree with TRBD1. J lost 4 bases, V lost 1 base, and 7 bases had no gene match. The CDR3 spans 15 residues. Germline V gene sequence: CDR1 SGHRS, CDR2 YFSETQ.

The V and J genes are TRBV6-5 and TRBJ1-6, with D unclear. CDR3 length equals 13 residues. The germline CDR1 and CDR2 sequences are MNHEY and SVGAGI. The V gene lost 4 bases and the J gene lost 7 bases, with 8 bases spanning the gap. The chain's CDR3 is CASSSAGNSPLHF. CDR3 in DNA: TGTGCCAGCAGTTCCGCGGGGAATTCACCCCTCCACTTT.

The V call is TRBV5-5, the J call TRBJ1-1, with TRBD1 matching over 7 bases. V trimming: 4 bases; J trimming: 0 bases; junction bases outside the gene matches: 9. Per the germline V gene, CDR1 is SGHKS and CDR2 is YYEKEE (reference sequence). This CDR3 is 16 amino acids long. The CDR3 here is CASSPPGGGMNTEAFF. The CDR3 region has the DNA TGTGCCAGCAGCCCCCCAGGGGGGGGGATGAACACTGAAGCTTTCTTT.

This sequence joins TRBV2 and TRBJ1-4, with TRBD1 matching 9 bases. The CDR3 has 16 amino acids. Germline lookup yields CDR1 SNHLY and CDR2 FYNNEI. Losses at the gene ends were 3 bases for V and 4 bases for J; bases not matched to a gene: 6. The DNA of the CDR3 is TGTGCCAGCAGTGATGTAGGGGACAGGGTTAATGAAAAACTGTTTTTT. Protein product: CASSDVGDRVNEKLFF.

The chain carries TRBV5-1 and TRBJ2-7, with 10 bases matching TRBD1. This CDR3 spans 15 amino acids. Germline V CDR1 and CDR2: SGHRS, YFSETQ. Losses at the gene ends were 3 bases for V and 4 bases for J; bases not matched to a gene: 7. In nucleotides, the CDR3 is TGCGCCAGCAGCTCGCCGGGACAGGGGTGGTACGAGCAGTACTTC. Residues: CASSSPGQGWYEQYF.

V is TRBV10-3 and J is TRBJ1-6; the D is unclear. This CDR3 contains 14 residues. V lost 3 bases and J 7 bases, leaving 10 bases between the germline ends. Germline values: CDR1 ENHRY, CDR2 SYGVKD. CDR3 nucleotide sequence: TGTGCCATCAGTGATGGCAGGCGCAATTCACCCCTCCACTTT. It encodes CAISDGRRNSPLHF.

The chain has TRBV30 and TRBJ1-1; D uncertain. The CDR3 has 15 amino acids. V was clipped by 3 bases and J by 1 base, with 15 bases between them. Looked up from germline, CDR1 is GTSNPN and CDR2 is SVGIG (reference sequence). CDR3 protein: CAWSDFRQTNTEAFF. The CDR3 region has the DNA TGTGCCTGGAGCGATTTCAGGCAGACGAACACTGAAGCTTTCTTT.

This clone has a single count. The chain uses TRBV5-1 and TRBJ1-5; no firm D call. Trimming took 0 bases from V and 0 from J, leaving 10 bases between them. Looked up from germline, CDR1 is SGHRS and CDR2 is YFSETQ. This CDR3 comprises 16 residues. As DNA, the CDR3 is TGCGCCAGCAGCTTGGGAGGAGTTTATAGCAATCAGCCCCAGCATTTT. Translated, it gives CASSLGGVYSNQPQHF.

CDR3 coding DNA: TGTGCCAGCAGCTTAGACAGCCCTCTACAGTACTTC. Residues: CASSLDSPLQYF. The chain is built from TRBV7-9 and TRBJ2-7; D gene unclear. V was shortened by 1 base and J by 10 bases, with 11 bases between the two germline ends. This CDR3 contains 12 residues. CDR1 is SEHNR, CDR2 FQNEAQ, per germline (reference sequence).

This clone occurred once. The same CDR3 also results from other DNA sequences found in this sample. The genes are TRBV18 and TRBJ1-3, with no clear D. The CDR3 runs to 14 residues. Germline-derived CDR1 and CDR2 are KGHSH and LQKENI. V was clipped by 0 bases and J by 4 bases, with 7 bases between them. The CDR3 coding sequence is TGTGCCAGCTCACCACCACTCGCGGGAAACACCATATATTTT. It specifies CASSPPLAGNTIYF.

Comment on this clone: Other DNA sequences in this specimen translate into the identical CDR3. The rearrangement joins TRBV5-4 to TRBJ2-5; 9 bases match TRBD2. The CDR3 runs to 16 residues. J gave up 2 bases and V 0 bases, and 5 bases lay outside the gene matches. Germline CDR1 is SGHNT and CDR2 is YYREEE (reference sequence). The CDR3 is CASSLVGREGQETQYF. CDR3 nucleotide sequence: TGTGCCAGCAGCTTGGTCGGGCGGGAGGGTCAAGAGACCCAGTACTTC.

The chain recombines TRBV14 with TRBJ2-3, with 7 nucleotides matching TRBD1. CDR3 length equals 14 residues. Germline CDR1 reads SGHDN; CDR2 reads FVKESK. Trimming at V came to 6 bases and at J to 6 bases, leaving 9 bases not matched to a gene. CDR3 region: CASSTQGDLDTQYF. The CDR3 bases are TGTGCCAGCAGTACGCAGGGGGATCTGGATACGCAGTATTTT.

The V and J genes are TRBV5-5 and TRBJ2-7; tentatively, D is TRBD2 (5 bases). V was cut by 1 base and J by 2 bases, with 13 bases left in between. The CDR3 covers 15 residues. Per germline, CDR1 SGHKS and CDR2 YYEKEE (reference sequence). The CDR3, as DNA: TGTGCCAGCAGCTTGCTCGCTCCGCGGGCCTACGAGCAGTACTTC. It codes for CASSLLAPRAYEQYF.

This chain connects TRBV11-2 to TRBJ2-1, with D possibly TRBD2 on 5 matching bases. Looked up from germline, CDR1 is SGHAT and CDR2 is FQNNGV. The CDR3 covers 15 residues. V was trimmed by 5 bases and J by 5 bases, leaving 16 bases between them. Here the CDR3 reads CASSAHTGSNNEQFF. CDR3 DNA sequence: TGTGCCAGCAGCGCGCACACGGGGTCTAACAATGAGCAGTTCTTC.

This chain links TRBV2 with TRBJ2-5, with D tentatively TRBD1 (6 bases). V shed 0 bases and J shed 3 bases, with 14 bases lying between them. Germline V lookup: CDR1 SNHLY, CDR2 FYNNEI. The CDR3 has 16 residues. CDR3 sequence: CASSEALRGQKETQYF. The CDR3 bases are TGTGCCAGCAGTGAAGCGCTTCGAGGACAGAAAGAGACCCAGTACTTC.

The chain combines TRBV28 with TRBJ2-7, with a possible D match to TRBD2 (6 bases). V was trimmed by 8 bases and J by 3 bases, leaving 23 bases between them. Germline CDR1 reads MDHEN; CDR2 reads SYDVKM. The length of the CDR3 is 16 residues. CDR3 coding DNA: TGTGCCAGCGGGGCAGGGTCGCTGGGGGGTTTCTACGAGCAGTACTTC. This gives the protein CASGAGSLGGFYEQYF.

The J gene is TRBJ2-3, the V gene TRBV9; 11 bases match TRBD1. V shed 4 bases and J 3 bases; nucleotides not matched to a gene: 7. This CDR3 is built from 16 residues. CDR1 is SGDLS and CDR2 is YYNGEE in the germline V gene. This chain's CDR3 is CASSYDRDRGTDTQYF. The CDR3 region has the DNA TGTGCCAGCAGCTATGACCGGGACAGGGGGACAGATACGCAGTATTTT.

Concerning this clone: Additional DNA sequences in this sample encode the identical CDR3. The J gene is TRBJ2-5, the V gene TRBV7-8; D gene unclear. The CDR3 runs to 12 residues. The V gene lost 0 bases and the J gene lost 4 bases, with 3 bases spanning the gap. CDR1 and CDR2 from the germline V gene are SGHVS and FQNEAQ. In DNA form, the CDR3 reads TGTGCCAGCAGCTTAGCCAGAGAGACCCAGTACTTC. This sequence encodes CASSLARETQYF.

The chain uses TRBV10-1 and TRBJ2-1, with a weak D call TRBD2 (6 bases). V gave up 6 bases and J gave up 1 base, with 19 bases separating them. The length of the CDR3 is 17 residues. Germline assignment: CDR1 WNHNN and CDR2 SYGVQD (reference sequence). CDR3 sequence: CASRFLQREESYNEQFF. CDR3 nucleotide sequence: TGCGCCAGCAGATTCCTGCAGAGGGAGGAATCCTACAATGAGCAGTTCTTC.

The chain combines TRBV10-3 with TRBJ2-7; tentatively, D is TRBD1 or TRBD2 (7 bases each). CDR1 is ENHRY and CDR2 is SYGVKD in the germline V gene. CDR3 length equals 13 residues. Deletions cut 10 bases from V and 6 bases from J, with 19 bases between. CDR3: CASFRGGSGEQYF. CDR3 DNA: TGTGCCAGTTTCAGGGGGGGATCGGGCGAGCAGTACTTC.

The genes are TRBV27 and TRBJ1-2; the match to TRBD1 covers 9 bases. This CDR3 has 15 residues. V dropped 5 bases and J dropped 1; count of bases not matched to a gene: 5. Germline V lookup: CDR1 MNHEY, CDR2 SMNVEV (reference sequence). The CDR3 loop reads CASSPGTGFNYGYTF. For the CDR3, the DNA is TGTGCCAGCAGTCCCGGGACAGGGTTTAACTATGGCTACACCTTC.

The rearrangement joins TRBV15 to TRBJ2-7; TRBD2 might be the D (5 bases). The CDR3 is 17 residues long. Germline lookup yields CDR1 LNHNV and CDR2 YYDKDF (reference sequence). The V and J ends lost 1 base and 5 bases respectively, with 21 bases between them. Here the CDR3 DNA reads TGTGCCACCAGCAGAGGACCCTTAGCGCCGGATGACGACGAGCAGTACTTC. The encoded protein is CATSRGPLAPDDDEQYF.

The rearrangement uses TRBV2 and TRBJ2-3; 8 positions agree with TRBD2. The CDR3 length is 15 residues. Germline V CDR1 and CDR2: SNHLY, FYNNEI. J was trimmed by 4 bases and V by 4 bases; bases with no gene match: 7. The CDR3 reads CASSGDGRVSDTQYF. Written as DNA, the CDR3 is TGTGCCAGCAGTGGGGACGGGAGGGTTTCAGATACGCAGTATTTT.

The chain combines TRBV27 with TRBJ1-5, with TRBD1 matching over 8 bases. The V segment lost 10 bases and the J segment 11 bases; nucleotides outside the gene matches: 10. There are 12 residues in the CDR3. CDR1 and CDR2 (germline): MNHEY, SMNVEV (reference sequence). The CDR3, as DNA: TGTGCCAATCGACAGGGGCGTTTGGCCCAGCATTTT. This translates into CANRQGRLAQHF.